This record looks at one TCR beta chain sequence and its context. The data were taken from a study of identical twins. TCRdb processed the 5' RACE reads anew with MiXCR; each CDR3 protein has one entry. This table has under 450,000 distinct CDR3 sequences, less than 20% appearing once. This CDR3 has 16 residues. V lost 5 bases, J lost 5 bases, and 5 bases stayed unmatched. Germline assignment: CDR1 LNHDA and CDR2 SQIVND (reference sequence). The source is a man over 45 in good health. Sequenced: naive T cells sorted from blood. V is TRBV19 and J is TRBJ2-2; 13 positions match TRBD2. CDR3 sequence reads: CASSPRTSGGTGELFF. CDR3 nucleotides: TGTGCCAGTAGTCCTCGGACTAGCGGGGGAACCGGGGAGCTGTTTTTT.